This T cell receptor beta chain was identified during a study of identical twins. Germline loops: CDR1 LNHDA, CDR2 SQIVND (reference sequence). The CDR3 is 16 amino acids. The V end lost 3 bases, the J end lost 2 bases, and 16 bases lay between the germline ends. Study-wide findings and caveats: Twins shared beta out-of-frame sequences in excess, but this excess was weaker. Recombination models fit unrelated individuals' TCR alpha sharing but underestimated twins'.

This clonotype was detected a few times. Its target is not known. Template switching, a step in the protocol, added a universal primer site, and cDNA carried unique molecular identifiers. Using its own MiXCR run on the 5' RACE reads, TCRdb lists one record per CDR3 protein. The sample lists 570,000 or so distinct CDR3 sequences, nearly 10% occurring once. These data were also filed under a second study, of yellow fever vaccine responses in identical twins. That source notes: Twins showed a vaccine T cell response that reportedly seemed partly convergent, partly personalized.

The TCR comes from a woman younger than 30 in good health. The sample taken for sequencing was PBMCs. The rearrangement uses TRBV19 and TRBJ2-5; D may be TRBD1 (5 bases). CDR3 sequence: CASSIRAGWSQETQYF. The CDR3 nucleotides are TGTGCCAGTAGTATTCGAGCAGGGTGGTCACAAGAGACCCAGTACTTC.